This section outlines one TCR beta chain sequence together with its context. Its antigen is as yet unknown. With 3 bases clipped from V and 2 bases from J, the junction kept 3 bases outside the gene matches. This CDR3 region has 14 residues. Germline V gives CDR1 KGHDR, CDR2 SFDVKD. This sample is drawn from a study of blood T cells in healthy people across ages. Study results and limitations: TCR beta diversity, measured per million T cells, fell in a roughly linear way with age.

The second PCR ran roughly 6 to 11 cycles with a sample-barcoded 5' primer and J-beta primers. Every single cDNA molecule received a tag from a template-switch adaptor with 12 random nucleotides. One entry per CDR3 protein, called by TCRdb with MiXCR from the 5' RACE reads. The sample includes about 1 million distinct CDR3 sequences, approximately 26% of them seen just once. These data also featured in a second study, about T cells of mothers and their children. That investigation notes: The second PCR used the M1S primer, and this primer added sample barcodes and 2-4 random nucleotides. Related and unrelated pairs show similar thymic shaping of TCR recombination output.

This receptor was obtained from a girl aged 2 to 10 in good health. The sequencing input was blood. The rearrangement uses TRBV24-1 and TRBJ2-7; 7 bases line up with TRBD2. Written as DNA, the CDR3 is TGTGCCACCAGTGATGCTGCGGGGGCCTACGAGCAGTACTTC. Translation: CATSDAAGAYEQYF.